This entry is about one T cell receptor beta chain. This sample was included in a study of T-cell memory formation after mild COVID-19. This CDR3 is 15 amino acids long. Trimming at V came to 1 base and at J to 0 bases, leaving 2 bases not matched to a gene. The V gene's germline CDR1 is MGHRA and CDR2 YSYEKL. TCRdb recomputed calls from the 5' RACE reads with MiXCR, one row per CDR3 protein. The sample shows around 530,000 distinct CDR3 sequences, about a fifth of them seen only once. The source is an adult woman who had mild COVID-19 (a few samples of this study predate the infection). Cell type and time point are not known. The chain uses TRBV4-1 and TRBJ1-1; 7 bases align to TRBD1. The material sequenced was PBMCs or a T cell subset sorted from them (not recorded which). The CDR3 DNA is TGCGCCAGCAGCCAAGGGCAGGGGGTGAACACTGAAGCTTTCTTT. Translated: CASSQGQGVNTEAFF.